This TCR beta chain appears in the sequencing data of a study of OX40 agonist ivuxolimab in advanced cancers. The CDR3 has 12 amino acids. The germline CDR1 and CDR2 sequences are SGHTA and FQGTGA. V shed 5 bases and J shed 3 bases, with 4 bases lying between them. TCRdb's copy holds only in-frame clones and misses some; the assay was immunoSEQ multiplex PCR. The sample contains 65,000 to 80,000 clones, around 92% of which appear only once. The sequenced sample was CD4+ or CD8+ T cells sorted from blood, obtained in a trial of the OX40 agonist ivuxolimab. The gene calls are TRBV7-3 and TRBJ2-2; D unclear. This clonotype originated in an adult with an advanced solid tumor such as melanoma, head and neck, liver or kidney cancer. Here the CDR3 reads CASSLHTGELFF. DNA for the CDR3: TGTGCCAGCAGCCTCCACACCGGGGAGCTGTTTTTT.